The present entry profiles one T cell receptor (beta chain) with its context. This sample was included in a study of blood T cell repertoires in COVID-19. The method was immunoSEQ multiplex PCR; TCRdb's version includes in-frame clones alone and lacks a portion of them. The data show almost 200,000 clones, roughly nine tenths seen once. The CDR3 extends over 13 amino acids. V lost 5 bases, J lost 6 bases, and 6 bases stayed unmatched. The V gene's germline CDR1 is LNHDA and CDR2 SQIVND (reference sequence). The source is a woman between 65 and 79 years old with acute or convalescent COVID-19. The sample comprised peripheral blood. V usage is TRBV19 and J usage is TRBJ2-7; TRBD1 aligns across 8 bases. CDR3 loop: CASSPGTGTEQYF. The CDR3 DNA sequence: TGTGCCAGTAGTCCCGGGACAGGCACCGAGCAGTACTTC.